The entry that follows covers one T cell receptor beta chain sequence. The antigen remains undetermined. This sample was included in a study of T cells in localized non-small cell lung cancer. General observations from the study: Researchers found a median approximately 60 of the top 100 tumor clones in adjacent lung. It was uninvolved adjacent lung that showed the highest T cell clonality, exceeding tumor. Heterogeneity remains possible, as sequencing covered one tumor region only.

The method was immunoSEQ multiplex PCR; TCRdb's version includes in-frame clones alone and lacks a portion of them. The sample has over 30,000 clones, roughly nine tenths seen once. The sequence was obtained from a man between 40 and 70 years old with stage I lung adenocarcinoma. The input for sequencing was peripheral blood, taken before any cancer treatment.

CDR3 sequence reads: CASSLGGGGNTEAFF. In DNA, the CDR3 is TGTGCCAGCTCACTGGGCGGGGGAGGTAACACTGAAGCTTTCTTT. This rearrangement joins TRBV18 to TRBJ1-1, with D perhaps TRBD1 (5 bases). With 4 bases removed from V and 2 bases from J, the gap between germline ends came to 14 bases. This CDR3 has 15 amino acids. Germline V gives CDR1 KGHSH, CDR2 LQKENI.